Following are 18 T cell receptor beta chains from one sample sequenced in a study of cytomegalovirus exposure and HLA in healthy donors. The PCR contained 60 Vbeta and 13 Jbeta primers. Profiled with immunoSEQ multiplex PCR; TCRdb holds only in-frame clones, not every one. The repertoire holds about 190,000 clones, with approximately 87% as singletons. Sequencing was carried out using PBMCs. The receptors were sampled from a man aged 30 to 39 in good health and CMV-seronegative.

This chain uses TRBV6-1 with TRBJ1-5; unclear D gene. V was pared by 2 bases and J by 6 bases, with 8 bases between. Germline V gene data show CDR1 as MNHNS and CDR2 as SASEGT. The CDR3 contains 13 residues. CDR3 nucleotides: TGTGCCAGCAGTGAAAGCGGGCTTCAGCCCCAGCATTTT. This codes for CASSESGLQPQHF.

The V gene is TRBV7-9, the J gene TRBJ2-7; D is unclear. Between the trimmed V and J ends, which lost 5 bases and 2 bases, there was a span of 16 bases. The V gene's germline CDR1 is SEHNR and CDR2 FQNEAQ (reference sequence). This CDR3 is 15 amino acids long. The CDR3 region is CASSDVGRGPYEQYF. In nucleotides, the CDR3 is TGTGCCAGCAGCGATGTCGGCCGCGGCCCCTACGAGCAGTACTTC.

The chain joins TRBV2 to TRBJ2-7, with 9 bases fitting TRBD1. This CDR3 spans 12 amino acids. J gave up 0 bases and V 10 bases, and 1 base lay outside the gene matches. Germline V lookup: CDR1 SNHLY, CDR2 FYNNEI. The CDR3 DNA follows: TGTGCCACACAGGGGGCCTCCTACGAGCAGTACTTC. Encoded protein: CATQGASYEQYF.

J is TRBJ1-6 and V is TRBV6-1, with a possible D match to TRBD1 (5 bases). The germline gives CDR1 MNHNS, CDR2 SASEGT. Trimming pared 2 bases from V and 8 bases from J, leaving 10 bases between. The CDR3 is made up of 14 amino acids. The CDR3 DNA is TGTGCCAGCAGTGAATTGGGGGGGGATTCACCCCTCCACTTT. Amino acids: CASSELGGDSPLHF.

The chain has TRBV4-1 and TRBJ1-3; TRBD1 is a possible D gene (6 bases). Between the trimmed V and J ends, which lost 4 bases and 4 bases, there was a span of 11 bases. The CDR3 runs 14 residues. Germline V gives CDR1 MGHRA, CDR2 YSYEKL. As DNA, the CDR3 is TGCGCCAGCAGCCGGGGGCCTGGGGGAAACACCATATATTTT. Translated, it gives CASSRGPGGNTIYF.

The V gene is TRBV5-1, the J gene TRBJ2-5; D is ambiguous. Judging by the DNA end, TRBJ2-7 fits better; the J call may be wrong. This CDR3 region has 14 residues. Per the germline V gene, CDR1 is SGHRS and CDR2 is YFSETQ. DNA for the CDR3: TGCGCCAGCAGCTTTGAGTCTCCCCCCTACGAGCAGTACTTC. It translates to CASSFESPPYEQYF.

This clone is a singleton in its sample. This sequence joins TRBV2 and TRBJ2-5, with unresolved D. Between the trimmed V and J ends, which lost 4 bases and 13 bases, there was a span of 13 bases. CDR3 size: 11 residues. The germline CDR1 and CDR2 sequences are SNHLY and FYNNEI. This CDR3 reads CASSAEEWLYF. DNA of the CDR3: TGTGCCAGCAGTGCTGAGGAGTGGTTGTACTTC.

This clone came up once. V usage is TRBV2 and J usage is TRBJ1-3, with D tentatively TRBD1 (5 bases). Trimming removed 6 bases at V and 0 bases at J, with 9 bases between. The length of the CDR3 is 14 residues. Germline V CDR1 and CDR2: SNHLY, FYNNEI. In DNA, the CDR3 is TGTGCCAGCAGCAGGGCGATCTCTGGAAACACCATATATTTT. Its protein product is CASSRAISGNTIYF.

In DNA, the CDR3 is TGCGCCAGCTCCCGATCCCGGGACAGAGAAGCTTTCTTT. Translation: CASSRSRDREAFF. This chain links TRBV5-1 with TRBJ1-1; TRBD1 matches at 7 bases. From germline, CDR1 is SGHRS and CDR2 YFSETQ. This CDR3 contains 13 residues. Trimming at V came to 7 bases and at J to 8 bases, leaving 11 bases not matched to a gene.

The gene calls are TRBV2 and TRBJ1-4, with D possibly matching TRBD1 (5 bases). Germline CDR1 reads SNHLY; CDR2 reads FYNNEI. The CDR3 spans 15 residues. V lost 4 bases to trimming and J lost 2 bases, with 11 bases between them. CDR3 amino acids: CASSGRGGTNEKLFF. As DNA, the CDR3 is TGTGCCAGCAGTGGAAGGGGAGGGACTAATGAAAAACTGTTTTTT.

As to this clone: At one boundary the junction diverges from the germline segment, which might be a read error. V gene TRBV5-4 combines with J gene TRBJ2-7, with 7 bases lining up with TRBD1. Looked up from germline, CDR1 is SGHNT and CDR2 is YYREEE (reference sequence). This CDR3 is 15 amino acids long. CDR3 in amino acids: CASSLGWTGAYEQYF. As DNA, the CDR3 is TGTGCCAGCAGCTTGGGTTGGACAGGAGCCTACGAACAGTACTTC.

The chain recombines TRBV15 with TRBJ1-6; TRBD1 matches at 8 bases. Germline CDR1 LNHNV, CDR2 YYDKDF (reference sequence). V gave up 5 bases and J gave up 14 bases; unmatched junction bases: 8. The CDR3 contains 13 residues. The CDR3 here is CATSRRGLEALHF. The CDR3 nucleotides are TGTGCCACCAGCCGCAGGGGGCTCGAGGCCCTCCACTTT. Based on the CDR3 plus reference TRBV15 and TRBJ1-6, the full variable domain is DAMVIQNPRYQVTQFGKPVTLSCSQTLNHNVMYWYQQKSSQAPKLLFHYYDKDFNNEADTPDNFQSRRPNTSFCFLDIRSPGLGDTAMYLCATSRRGLEALHFGNGTRLTVT.

The CDR3 DNA sequence: TGTGCCAGTAGTCCGGGACTAGCAACCTACGAGCAGTACTTC. This translates into CASSPGLATYEQYF. The rearrangement joins TRBV19 to TRBJ2-7, with 9 nucleotides matching TRBD2. Losses at the gene ends were 5 bases for V and 2 bases for J; bases not matched to a gene: 4. Germline V gene sequence: CDR1 LNHDA, CDR2 SQIVND (reference sequence). The CDR3 loop spans 14 amino acids.

The J gene is TRBJ1-4, the V gene TRBV28; perhaps TRBD1 as D (5 bases). CDR3 length equals 16 residues. The V gene's germline CDR1 is MDHEN and CDR2 SYDVKM. V was pared by 5 bases and J by 0 bases, with 13 bases between. CDR3 DNA sequence: TGTGCCAGCAGTAACCACAGGCCTGCAACTAATGAAAAACTGTTTTTT. Translated, it gives CASSNHRPATNEKLFF. Together with reference TRBV28 and TRBJ1-4, the CDR3 gives the full variable domain: DVKVTQSSRYLVKRTGEKVFLECVQDMDHENMFWYRQDPGLGLRLIYFSYDVKMKEKGDIPEGYSVSREKKERFSLILESASTNQTSMYLCASSNHRPATNEKLFFGSGTQLSVL.

The rearrangement links TRBV28 to TRBJ1-5; D unresolved. CDR3 length: 12 amino acids. Between the trimmed V and J ends, which lost 11 bases and 1 base, there was a span of 9 bases. CDR1 is MDHEN and CDR2 is SYDVKM in the germline V gene. The CDR3 coding sequence is TGTGCCGCCCGAGGGAGCAATCAGCCCCAGCATTTT. This encodes CAARGSNQPQHF.

Here the CDR3 reads CASSSGQGEQPQHF. The CDR3 region has the DNA TGTGCCAGCAGTTCCGGACAGGGAGAACAGCCCCAGCATTTT. The V and J genes are TRBV9 and TRBJ1-5, with 8 bases aligning to TRBD1. V lost 5 bases, J lost 7 bases, and 8 bases stayed unmatched. This CDR3 has 14 amino acids. The V gene's germline CDR1 is SGDLS and CDR2 YYNGEE.

The chain links TRBV4-3 to TRBJ1-1; tentatively, D is TRBD1 (6 bases). Trimming took off 4 bases at V and 1 base at J, with 13 bases between the two ends. The CDR3 totals 15 residues. Looked up from germline, CDR1 is LGHNA and CDR2 is YSLEER. The CDR3 is CASSRTGTKNTEAFF. The DNA of the CDR3 is TGCGCCAGCAGCCGAACCGGGACAAAGAACACTGAAGCTTTCTTT.

The chain couples TRBV7-8 to TRBJ2-7; 7 bases match TRBD1. Germline-derived CDR1 and CDR2 are SGHVS and FQNEAQ. V trimming: 4 bases; J trimming: 4 bases; junction bases outside the gene matches: 4. CDR3 length: 13 amino acids. Written as DNA, the CDR3 is TGTGCCAGCAGCTCCGGGACAGAGTACGAGCAGTACTTC. Amino acids: CASSSGTEYEQYF.